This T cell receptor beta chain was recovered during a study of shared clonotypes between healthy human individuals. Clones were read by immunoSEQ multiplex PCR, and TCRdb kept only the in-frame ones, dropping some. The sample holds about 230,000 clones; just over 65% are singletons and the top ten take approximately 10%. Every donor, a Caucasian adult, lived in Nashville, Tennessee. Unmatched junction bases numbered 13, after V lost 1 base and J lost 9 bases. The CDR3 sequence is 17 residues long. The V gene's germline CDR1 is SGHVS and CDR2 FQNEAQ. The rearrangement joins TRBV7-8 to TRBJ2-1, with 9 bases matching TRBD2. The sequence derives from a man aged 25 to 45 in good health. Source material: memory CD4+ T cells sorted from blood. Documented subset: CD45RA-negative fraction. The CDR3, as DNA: TGTGCCAGCAGCTTAGGGGGCTCGGCGGGAGGGCCAGGTGAGCAGTTCTTC. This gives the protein CASSLGGSAGGPGEQFF.